This T cell receptor (beta chain) was retrieved from a study of beta chain features in type 1 diabetes. The sequenced template was cDNA made from the entire isolated RNA. The table came from immunoSEQ multiplex PCR; TCRdb's copy has only in-frame clones and leaves some out. The table lists about 410,000 clones, approximately 15% of them singletons. CDR3 length: 15 residues. Trimming left V 5 bases short and J 1 base short, with 15 bases between. CDR1 and CDR2 (germline): SGHVT, SQSDAQ. The clonotype originates from a young man in good health. Sequencing input: naive CD4+ T cells from blood. V gene TRBV7-4 combines with J gene TRBJ2-7; no clear D. This chain's CDR3 is CASSSRRARSYEQYV. The CDR3 DNA reads as TGTGCCAGCAGCAGTCGTAGGGCCAGGTCCTACGAGCAGTACGTC.